Below, 32 T cell receptor beta chains from the same sample are listed, as sequenced in a study of blood T cell repertoires in COVID-19 (dated by TCRdb to between 2020 and 2021). The library was generated by the immunoSEQ multiplex PCR assay. TCRdb retrieved this table from immuneACCESS and kept in-frame rearrangements only. Not all clones are present; in checked studies, unresolved V genes account for under half, and no reason is known for the remainder. In all, the sample holds about 150,000 clones, and 85% of those were seen once. The ten most abundant clones make up about 6.1% of the sample. Sequencing was done on a sample of PBMCs or T cells enriched from blood (not recorded which). The origin of the receptors is a woman aged 40 to 50 who had recovered from COVID-19.

This clone appeared a few times. The chain has TRBV9 and TRBJ2-1, with D possibly being TRBD2 (6 bases). The V end was cut by 0 bases, the J end by 6 bases, with 13 bases between. Germline CDR1 is SGDLS and CDR2 is YYNGEE. This CDR3 comprises 15 residues. This CDR3 is CASSVAREVSNEQFF. For the CDR3, the DNA is TGTGCCAGCAGCGTAGCAAGGGAGGTCAGCAATGAGCAGTTCTTC.

V and J are TRBV11-3 and TRBJ2-1, with 11 bases fitting TRBD2. Germline loops: CDR1 SGHNT, CDR2 YENEEA. V was pared by 8 bases and J by 4 bases, with 4 bases of the junction left unmatched. This CDR3 has 14 residues. CDR3 in DNA: TGTGCCAGCTCCAGACTAGCGGGGTACAATGAGCAGTTCTTC. Translation: CASSRLAGYNEQFF.

The chain uses TRBV5-1 and TRBJ2-2; D perhaps matches TRBD1 (6 bases). V shed 2 bases and J shed 0 bases, with 11 bases lying between them. The CDR3 runs 16 residues. Germline V gene lookup returns CDR1 SGHRS and CDR2 YFSETQ. CDR3 sequence reads: CASSFTGTPNTGELFF. For the CDR3, the DNA is TGCGCCAGCAGCTTCACAGGGACCCCGAACACCGGGGAGCTGTTTTTT.

The rearrangement links TRBV11-2 to TRBJ2-1; TRBD2 agrees at 8 bases. The CDR3 is 15 amino acids. V dropped 1 base and J dropped 4; count of bases not matched to a gene: 3. Germline V gene lookup returns CDR1 SGHAT and CDR2 FQNNGV. This chain's CDR3 is CASSLVSGKYNEQFF. CDR3 DNA sequence: TGTGCCAGCAGCTTAGTTAGCGGGAAATACAATGAGCAGTTCTTC.

This chain links TRBV30 with TRBJ1-2; D not certain. The CDR3 extends over 12 amino acids. Trimming took 5 bases from V and 4 from J, leaving 11 bases between them. Germline CDR1 reads GTSNPN; CDR2 reads SVGIG (reference sequence). CDR3 bases: TGTGCCTGGGACATCTTCCTCTATGGCTACACCTTC. It translates to CAWDIFLYGYTF.

The V and J genes are TRBV19 and TRBJ1-5, with D hard to call. The CDR3 is made up of 13 amino acids. CDR1 and CDR2 from the germline V gene are LNHDA and SQIVND (reference sequence). Trimming took 5 bases from V and 0 from J, leaving 5 bases between them. CDR3 coding DNA: TGTGCCAGTAGTCCAGATAGCAATCAGCCCCAGCATTTT. It translates to CASSPDSNQPQHF.

The chain employs TRBV5-4 and TRBJ2-3, with 13 bases aligning to TRBD2. The CDR3 contains 16 residues. CDR1 SGHNT and CDR2 YYREEE come from the germline V gene (reference sequence). Losses at the gene ends were 4 bases for V and 4 bases for J; bases not matched to a gene: 6. CDR3 DNA sequence: TGTGCCAGCAGCACCGGACTAGCGGGGGTTTCAGATACGCAGTATTTT. This sequence encodes CASSTGLAGVSDTQYF.

The V gene is TRBV27, the J gene TRBJ1-2; 8 bases align to TRBD1. CDR3 length equals 14 residues. Per germline, CDR1 MNHEY and CDR2 SMNVEV (reference sequence). Trimming took 8 bases from V and 1 from J; bases not matched to a gene: 6. CDR3 in amino acids: CASGDRGNNYGYTF. The DNA for the CDR3 is TGTGCCAGCGGCGACAGGGGAAATAACTATGGCTACACCTTC.

The chain has TRBV2 and TRBJ2-1; 9 bases map to TRBD1. In germline, CDR1 is SNHLY, CDR2 FYNNEI. CDR3 size: 15 residues. The J segment lost 8 bases and the V segment lost 6 bases, leaving 11 bases of the junction unmatched. The CDR3 region is CASRKDRGFTDEQFF. In DNA, the CDR3 is TGTGCCAGCAGGAAGGACAGGGGATTTACCGATGAGCAGTTCTTC.

This chain uses TRBV28 with TRBJ2-2; perhaps TRBD2 as D (6 bases). The germline V gene encodes CDR1 MDHEN and CDR2 SYDVKM. V lost 4 bases to trimming and J lost 5 bases, with 14 bases between them. The CDR3 contains 15 residues. The CDR3 reads CASSSQGGGTGELFF. The DNA of the CDR3 is TGTGCCAGCAGTTCCCAGGGTGGAGGGACCGGGGAGCTGTTTTTT. Complete variable domain (other parts from reference TRBV28 and TRBJ2-2): DVKVTQSSRYLVKRTGEKVFLECVQDMDHENMFWYRQDPGLGLRLIYFSYDVKMKEKGDIPEGYSVSREKKERFSLILESASTNQTSMYLCASSSQGGGTGELFFGEGSRLTVL.

The chain recombines TRBV27 with TRBJ2-7, with 9 bases lining up with TRBD2. After removal of 0 bases from V and 0 bases from J, the junction contained 3 bases not matched to a gene. The CDR3 runs 16 residues. Germline loops: CDR1 MNHEY, CDR2 SMNVEV (reference sequence). As DNA, the CDR3 is TGTGCCAGCAGTTTATCGCTAGCGGGGAGCTCCTACGAGCAGTACTTC. Residues: CASSLSLAGSSYEQYF.

The chain couples TRBV11-2 to TRBJ2-2; no firm D call. Per the germline V gene, CDR1 is SGHAT and CDR2 is FQNNGV. V lost 4 bases, J lost 3 bases, and 18 bases lay in between. There are 17 residues in the CDR3. CDR3 sequence: CASSSWYSRSHTGELFF. The CDR3 nucleotides read TGTGCCAGCAGCTCTTGGTACTCGCGGAGCCACACCGGGGAGCTGTTTTTT. The full variable domain, completed using reference TRBV11-2 and TRBJ2-2, is EAGVAQSPRYKIIEKRQSVAFWCNPISGHATLYWYQQILGQGPKLLIQFQNNGVVDDSQLPKDRFSAERLKGVDSTLKIQPAKLEDSAVYLCASSSWYSRSHTGELFFGEGSRLTVL.

The rearrangement uses TRBV2 and TRBJ1-1; unclear D gene. CDR3 length equals 12 residues. V lost 6 bases and J 1 base, leaving 6 bases between the germline ends. From germline, CDR1 is SNHLY and CDR2 FYNNEI. The CDR3 DNA sequence: TGTGCCAGCAGGGAGGGGAACACTGAAGCTTTCTTT. This translates into CASREGNTEAFF.

The rearrangement joins TRBV13 to TRBJ1-1; D unresolved. V dropped 4 bases and J dropped 0 bases, with 15 bases sitting between them. Germline CDR1 reads PRHDT; CDR2 reads FYEKMQ (reference sequence). The CDR3 contains 16 residues. In DNA, the CDR3 is TGTGCCAGCAGCTCTAAAAGAAATGGTCTGAACACTGAAGCTTTCTTT. It translates to CASSSKRNGLNTEAFF.

The CDR3 is CASSLPSVNTGELFF. In nucleotides, the CDR3 is TGTGCCAGCAGCCTCCCTAGCGTCAACACCGGGGAGCTGTTTTTT. The rearrangement joins TRBV28 to TRBJ2-2; D is possibly TRBD2 (6 bases). CDR3 size: 15 residues. The V and J ends lost 6 bases and 2 bases respectively, with 13 bases between them. Germline values: CDR1 MDHEN, CDR2 SYDVKM.

This clone was counted once. This rearrangement joins TRBV5-6 to TRBJ2-7; TRBD1 agrees at 7 bases. The CDR3 length is 15 residues. After removal of 3 bases from V and 3 bases from J, the junction contained 9 bases not matched to a gene. The V gene's germline CDR1 is SGHDT and CDR2 YYEEEE. CDR3 loop: CASSSPGDSLYEQYF. For the CDR3, the DNA is TGTGCCAGCAGCTCCCCCGGGGACAGCCTCTACGAGCAGTACTTC.

This chain joins TRBV3-1 (or the pseudogene TRBV3-2) and TRBJ1-2; TRBD1 might be the D (6 bases). V was pared by 1 base and J by 8 bases, with 14 bases between. CDR1 is LGHDT and CDR2 is YNNKEL in the germline V gene (reference sequence). This CDR3 is built from 14 residues. CDR3 amino acids: CASSQGGRSWGYTF. The CDR3 nucleotides read TGTGCCAGCAGCCAAGGGGGGCGTTCCTGGGGCTACACCTTC.

This chain links TRBV19 with TRBJ1-1; D gene unclear. There are 14 residues in the CDR3. CDR1 is LNHDA and CDR2 is SQIVND in the germline V gene (reference sequence). V lost 5 bases, J lost 2 bases, and 12 bases lay in between. The CDR3 reads CASSLRTGNTEAFF. The CDR3, as DNA: TGTGCCAGTAGTCTTAGGACGGGAAACACTGAAGCTTTCTTT.

The chain employs TRBV30 and TRBJ1-2; D is ambiguous. There are 13 residues in the CDR3. Germline-derived CDR1 and CDR2 are GTSNPN and SVGIG (reference sequence). With 6 bases removed from V and 8 bases from J, the gap between germline ends came to 19 bases. CDR3 sequence: CACPGGSPGGYTF. In nucleotides, the CDR3 is TGTGCCTGCCCCGGAGGGTCCCCGGGCGGCTACACCTTC.

This clone came up once. The gene calls are TRBV5-4 and TRBJ2-7, with 9 positions matching TRBD2. The germline gives CDR1 SGHNT, CDR2 YYREEE (reference sequence). This CDR3 contains 15 residues. V lost 2 bases and J lost 4; bases outside the gene matches: 7. CDR3 residues: CASSFQSSGSYEQYF. The CDR3 nucleotides are TGTGCCAGCAGCTTTCAGAGTAGCGGGAGTTACGAGCAGTACTTC.

The rearrangement links TRBV11-2 to TRBJ2-1, with TRBD1 as a possible D gene (6 bases). The CDR3 totals 16 residues. Germline V gene sequence: CDR1 SGHAT, CDR2 FQNNGV. Trimming cost V 0 bases and J 8 bases, with 17 bases left between them. In nucleotides, the CDR3 is TGTGCCAGCAGCTTAGATTCCAGGGGCGGTGTGGATGAGCAGTTCTTC. Translated: CASSLDSRGGVDEQFF.

The V call is TRBV6-6, the J call TRBJ2-5, with D possibly being TRBD1 (6 bases). CDR3 size: 14 residues. V was clipped by 4 bases and J by 5 bases, with 14 bases between them. CDR1 is MNHNY and CDR2 is SVGAGI in the germline V gene (reference sequence). CDR3 bases: TGTGCCAGCAGTTCCGGACAGACCCTGGAGACCCAGTACTTC. It specifies CASSSGQTLETQYF.

The chain is built from TRBV19 and TRBJ1-4; 9 bases map to TRBD1. This CDR3 has 13 residues. Germline CDR1 reads LNHDA; CDR2 reads SQIVND (reference sequence). Trimming cost V 4 bases and J 8 bases; bases outside gene matches: 2. In DNA, the CDR3 is TGTGCCAGTAGTACGACAGGGGGAGAAAAACTGTTTTTT. Its translation: CASSTTGGEKLFF.

Points on this clone: The germline gene is not matched at one end of the junction; a read error may be the cause. The J gene is TRBJ2-4, the V gene TRBV6-1; TRBD1 might be the D (6 bases). Germline CDR1 is MNHNS and CDR2 is SASEGT. The CDR3 is 13 residues long. CDR3 DNA sequence: TGTGCCAGCAGTGAAAATTCCGACAGGTCTCCCTTCTTC. This encodes CASSENSDRSPFF.

The chain uses TRBV7-9 and TRBJ2-7, with TRBD1 as a possible D gene (5 bases). This CDR3 has 13 residues. Germline V gene lookup returns CDR1 SEHNR and CDR2 FQNEAQ (reference sequence). V lost 4 bases to trimming and J lost 0 bases, with 7 bases between them. The CDR3 bases are TGTGCCAGCAGCTCAGACAGCTCCTACGAGCAGTACTTC. Its translation: CASSSDSSYEQYF.

V gene TRBV5-1 combines with J gene TRBJ2-7; 7 positions agree with TRBD1. The V gene end was trimmed by 4 bases and the J gene end by 0 bases; junction bases not matched to a gene: 4. The CDR3 sequence is 14 residues long. CDR1 is SGHRS and CDR2 is YFSETQ in the germline V gene. The CDR3 here is CASSPTGSSYEQYF. CDR3 in DNA: TGCGCCAGCAGCCCGACAGGGTCCTCCTACGAGCAGTACTTC.

This clone was counted a few times. V is TRBV7-9 and J is TRBJ2-2, with TRBD2 identical over 8 bases. The V gene's germline CDR1 is SEHNR and CDR2 FQNEAQ (reference sequence). The CDR3 length is 15 residues. V dropped 5 bases and J dropped 4; count of bases not matched to a gene: 6. CDR3 nucleotides: TGTGCCAGCAGCCTACGGGGGGGCGTCACCGGGGAGCTGTTTTTT. It is translated as CASSLRGGVTGELFF.

Only a few counts were recorded for this clone. This sequence joins TRBV9 and TRBJ2-1, with TRBD2 as a possible D gene (5 bases). The CDR3 length is 16 residues. Germline CDR1 reads SGDLS; CDR2 reads YYNGEE. Trimming took off 5 bases at V and 4 bases at J, with 19 bases between the two ends. The CDR3, as DNA: TGTGCCAGCAGTAGCCGTGAGGGAAACGTATACAATGAGCAGTTCTTC. Translating it yields CASSSREGNVYNEQFF.

The V and J genes are TRBV5-1 and TRBJ1-2, with 7 positions matching TRBD1. The CDR3 totals 14 residues. Germline CDR1 SGHRS, CDR2 YFSETQ. J was trimmed by 0 bases and V by 4 bases; bases with no gene match: 3. For the CDR3, the DNA is TGCGCCAGCAGCCCCGGGACAGCTAACTATGGCTACACCTTC. Amino acids: CASSPGTANYGYTF.

This sequence joins TRBV12-5 and TRBJ1-5, with TRBD1 identical over 8 bases. After removal of 4 bases from V and 0 bases from J, the junction contained 8 bases not matched to a gene. The CDR3 runs to 17 residues. CDR1 is LGHNT, CDR2 FRNRAP, per germline. CDR3 nucleotide sequence: TGTGCTAGTGGTTGGGGGACAGGAGGGTATAGCAATCAGCCCCAGCATTTT. Its protein is CASGWGTGGYSNQPQHF.

The V call is TRBV4-1, the J call TRBJ1-2; D is perhaps TRBD1 (6 bases). The CDR3 has 15 amino acids. Trimming cost V 0 bases and J 2 bases, with 10 bases left between them. Germline assignment: CDR1 MGHRA and CDR2 YSYEKL. The CDR3 protein is CASSQEDSLNYGYTF. In nucleotides, the CDR3 is TGCGCCAGCAGCCAAGAGGACAGCCTCAACTATGGCTACACCTTC.

The rearrangement joins TRBV5-4 to TRBJ2-5; TRBD1 matches at 8 bases. Per the germline V gene, CDR1 is SGHNT and CDR2 is YYREEE (reference sequence). The CDR3 length is 15 residues. With V trimmed by 1 base and J by 2 bases, 4 bases remained unmatched. The CDR3 region has the DNA TGTGCCAGCAGCTTGTGGACAGGGCGTCAAGAGACCCAGTACTTC. This sequence encodes CASSLWTGRQETQYF.